A selection of T cell receptor beta chains follows, all from one sample in a study of control samples from healthy donors and cancer patients. Only in-frame clones appear in the TCRdb table, and some are missing; sequencing was by immunoSEQ multiplex PCR. The sample lists 95,000 to 100,000 clones, 80% to 90% seen once, with approximately 8.3% in the top ten. Sequencing was done on a sample of blood. The receptors stem from a man aged 25-40 years in good health. The conserved cysteine and the conserved F or W are not part of the CDR3 here. D genes are given only for firm matches.

V,D,J,CDR3
TRBV21-1,.,TRBJ1-5,ASSKDTDPNQPQH
TRBV9,TRBD2,TRBJ2-7,ASSATGNGLADSSYEQY
TRBV5-1,TRBD1,TRBJ2-3,ASRARKGQGADTQY
TRBV19,TRBD1,TRBJ1-3,ASRRTGQPGNTIY
TRBV2,.,TRBJ1-3,ASCRDYSGNTIY
TRBV27,.,TRBJ1-1,ASSLSWRRGTEAF
TRBV6-4,.,TRBJ2-3,ASSEIPTDTQY
TRBV6-4,TRBD1,TRBJ2-3,ASSPTPDRGADTQY
TRBV28,.,TRBJ1-1,ASSPPDRFMNTEAF
TRBV10-3,TRBD2,TRBJ2-1,AISEPGLAGVVGDEQF
TRBV7-6,.,TRBJ2-1,ASSSPGWTDEQF
TRBV4-3,.,TRBJ1-5,ASSQDNNQPQH
TRBV7-9,.,TRBJ1-2,ASSLQSGYT
TRBV7-8,.,TRBJ1-5,ASSPRMGNQPQH
TRBV9,.,TRBJ2-1,ASSVGTEQF
TRBV11-3,.,TRBJ2-2,ASSRVQGGGELF
TRBV5-1,.,TRBJ2-3,ASSSGDTQY